These T cell receptor beta chains were read from a single sample in a study of identifying expanded T cells in peripheral blood. Assay: immunoSEQ multiplex PCR; the TCRdb copy retains only in-frame clones and omits some. The sample contains over 90,000 clones, around 89% of which appear only once. The sequenced sample consisted of blood. These receptor sequences come from a person aged 18 to 69 in good health. Each CDR3 is given with its conserved first and last residue. A D gene is named only where the DNA matches it firmly. Clone size is shown for a subset of rows, as once, few, many or a class of expanded clone.

>-|-|TRBJ1-5|TRBV28
CASSPTAYNQPQHF
TGTGCCAGCAGTCCGACAGCCTACAATCAGCCCCAGCATTTT
>-|-|TRBJ1-1|TRBV30
CARKTDSNTEAFF
TGTGCCAGAAAGACGGACTCGAACACTGAAGCTTTCTTT
>-|-|TRBJ2-1|TRBV5-1
CASSLQGGSYNEQFF
TGCGCCAGCAGCTTACAGGGAGGGTCCTACAATGAGCAGTTCTTC
>-|-|TRBJ1-2|TRBV14
CASSQDRQYGYTF
TGTGCCAGCAGCCAAGATAGACAGTATGGCTACACCTTC
>-|-|TRBJ2-3|TRBV7-2
CASSSTRGGTDTQYF
TGTGCCAGCAGCTCAACGCGGGGTGGCACAGATACGCAGTATTTT
>TRBD2|-|TRBJ2-1|TRBV4-2
CASSQGGGNEQFF
TGTGCCAGCAGCCAAGGGGGGGGCAATGAGCAGTTCTTC
>-|few|TRBJ2-7|TRBV11-2
CASSLAGYEQYF
TGTGCCAGCAGCTTAGCTGGTTACGAGCAGTACTTC
>-|-|TRBJ2-5|TRBV9
CASSARGGETQYF
TGTGCCAGCAGCGCCAGGGGGGGTGAGACCCAGTACTTC
>-|-|TRBJ1-4|TRBV28
CASSPVASHEKLFF
TGTGCCAGCAGTCCAGTTGCGTCGCATGAAAAACTGTTTTTT
>TRBD1|-|TRBJ2-7|TRBV5-1
CASSFDRGTYEQYF
TGCGCCAGCAGCTTTGACAGGGGGACATACGAGCAGTACTTC
>TRBD2|-|TRBJ2-1|TRBV29-1
CSVASGRGDNEQFF
TGCAGCGTTGCCAGCGGGAGGGGGGACAATGAGCAGTTCTTC
>TRBD1|few|TRBJ2-7|TRBV6-1
CASSTGTGDFEQYF
TGTGCCAGCAGTACCGGGACAGGGGATTTTGAGCAGTACTTC
>-|few|TRBJ2-7|TRBV25-1
CASRREGEQYF
TGTGCCAGCAGGCGAGAGGGAGAGCAGTACTTC
>-|-|TRBJ2-7|TRBV19
CASSPWGQKVEQYF
TGTGCCAGTAGTCCCTGGGGACAAAAGGTCGAGCAGTACTTC
>TRBD2|once|TRBJ2-3|TRBV7-3
CASSLTSGRDTQYF
TGTGCCAGCAGCTTAACTAGCGGGAGGGATACGCAGTATTTT
>TRBD2|-|TRBJ2-7|TRBV4-3
CASSPTTSGASYEQYF
TGCGCCAGCAGCCCAACGACCAGCGGGGCTTCCTACGAGCAGTACTTC
>-|once|TRBJ1-1|TRBV9
CASSVAQGLGTEAFF
TGTGCCAGCAGCGTAGCTCAGGGTTTGGGCACTGAAGCTTTCTTT
>-|-|TRBJ2-1|TRBV5-1
CASSSQGGHNEQFF
TGCGCCAGCAGCTCTCAGGGGGGCCACAATGAGCAGTTCTTC
>-|-|TRBJ2-3|TRBV4-1
CASSQPGPLQDTQYF
TGCGCCAGCAGCCAACCGGGTCCCCTTCAGGATACGCAGTATTTT
>-|once|TRBJ2-7|TRBV5-1
CASSLKSDYEQYF
TGCGCCAGCAGCTTGAAGAGTGACTACGAGCAGTACTTC
>-|-|TRBJ2-7|TRBV7-2
CASSLGQGGGYEQYF
TGTGCCAGCAGCTTAGGACAGGGAGGAGGTTACGAGCAGTACTTC
>TRBD1|-|TRBJ1-5|TRBV19
CASSIDTGELHQPQHF
TGTGCCAGTAGTATAGACACAGGGGAATTGCATCAGCCCCAGCATTTT
>-|-|TRBJ2-1|TRBV7-9
CASSHQSYNEQFF
TGTGCCAGCAGCCACCAGTCCTACAATGAGCAGTTCTTC
>-|-|TRBJ2-7|TRBV2
CASSEDPSHSYEQYF
TGTGCCAGCAGTGAAGATCCTAGCCACTCCTACGAGCAGTACTTC
>TRBD2|-|TRBJ2-1|TRBV19
CASRARERENNEQFF
TGTGCCAGTAGAGCGAGAGAGCGGGAAAACAATGAGCAGTTCTTC
>-|-|TRBJ1-3|TRBV19
CASSIGQGGNTIYF
TGTGCCAGTAGTATAGGCCAGGGTGGAAACACCATATATTTT
>-|once|TRBJ1-1|TRBV9
CASSKDTPGLEGAFF
TGTGCCAGCAGCAAAGATACCCCTGGGCTGGAAGGAGCTTTCTTT
>-|-|TRBJ1-5|TRBV10-3
CAISEQVHQPQHF
TGTGCCATCAGTGAGCAGGTCCATCAGCCCCAGCATTTT
>TRBD2|-|TRBJ2-7|TRBV2
CASQWTSGSYEQYF
TGTGCCAGCCAATGGACTAGCGGGTCCTACGAGCAGTACTTC
>TRBD2|-|TRBJ2-1|TRBV29-1
CSVYGGSRGDEQFF
TGCAGCGTTTATGGCGGGAGTCGCGGGGATGAGCAGTTCTTC
>TRBD2|-|TRBJ2-5|TRBV4-2
CASSQTGTSGSGETQYF
TGTGCCAGCAGCCAAACCGGGACTAGCGGGAGTGGAGAGACCCAGTACTTC
>-|-|TRBJ1-1|TRBV2
CASLGAVWNTEAFF
TGTGCCAGCCTCGGGGCAGTTTGGAACACTGAAGCTTTCTTT
>-|-|TRBJ2-7|TRBV5-1
CASSGGQQAYEQYF
TGCGCCAGCAGCGGCGGACAGCAAGCCTACGAGCAGTACTTC
>-|once|TRBJ2-5|TRBV2
CASSEVPTAETQYF
TGTGCCAGCAGTGAAGTACCGACAGCGGAGACCCAGTACTTC
>-|-|TRBJ1-4|TRBV7-9
CASSPSDEKLFF
TGTGCCAGCAGCCCTTCGGATGAAAAACTGTTTTTT
>-|-|TRBJ1-4|TRBV27
CASSLNRFNEKLFF
TGTGCCAGCAGTTTGAACAGGTTTAATGAAAAACTGTTTTTT
>TRBD2|-|TRBJ2-7|TRBV7-9
CASSSNSGTNYEQYF
TGTGCCAGCAGCTCAAATAGCGGGACTAACTACGAGCAGTACTTC
>-|-|TRBJ2-5|TRBV29-1
CSVEGGELQETQYF
TGCAGCGTTGAGGGCGGGGAGCTTCAAGAGACCCAGTACTTC
>-|-|TRBJ1-3|TRBV6-1
CASNIGVGGNTIYF
TGTGCCAGCAATATAGGGGTTGGTGGAAACACCATATATTTT
>TRBD1|-|TRBJ2-5|TRBV7-2
CASVLNRGDLETQYF
TGTGCCAGCGTTCTTAACAGGGGTGATCTGGAGACCCAGTACTTC
>-|-|TRBJ1-4|TRBV25-1
CASSPPAALGEKLFF
TGTGCCAGCAGTCCTCCGGCGGCTTTGGGGGAAAAACTGTTTTTT
>TRBD2|once|TRBJ2-1|TRBV28
CASRPGLAGTEQFF
TGTGCCAGCAGGCCGGGACTAGCGGGAACCGAGCAGTTCTTC
>-|-|TRBJ1-4|TRBV5-1
CASSLAAGVGSTNEKLFF
TGCGCCAGCAGCTTGGCGGCCGGGGTTGGATCGACTAATGAAAAACTGTTTTTT
>-|-|TRBJ1-6|TRBV5-8
CASSLSTGRSSYNSPLHF
TGTGCCAGCAGCTTATCGACGGGCAGGAGCTCCTATAATTCACCCCTCCACTTT
>-|-|TRBJ1-2|TRBV5-1
CASSIGEDFGYTF
TGCGCCAGCAGCATAGGAGAGGATTTTGGCTACACCTTC
>-|-|TRBJ1-4|TRBV4-3
CASSQELGEKLFF
TGCGCCAGCAGCCAAGAATTAGGGGAAAAACTGTTTTTT